The 3 T cell receptor beta chains below come from one sample, sequenced in a study of T cell responses to AZD1222 COVID-19 vaccine. Libraries were prepared by immunoSEQ multiplex PCR; TCRdb keeps only in-frame clonotypes and omits some of them. The data hold under 200,000 clones, with 90% to 95% observed a single time. Here the sequenced sample was peripheral blood, taken on day 0 of AZD1222 vaccination. The receptors shown here come from an adult in good health.

This chain uses TRBV30 with TRBJ1-5; possibly TRBD1 for D (6 bases). The germline gives CDR1 GTSNPN, CDR2 SVGIG (reference sequence). The CDR3 loop spans 14 amino acids. Trimming took 2 bases from V and 4 from J, leaving 12 bases between them. CDR3 residues: CAWSLDRWNQPQHF. The CDR3 region has the DNA TGTGCCTGGAGTCTGGACAGATGGAATCAGCCCCAGCATTTT.

This chain links TRBV9 with TRBJ2-7, with 7 positions matching TRBD2. The ends lost 4 bases at V and 3 bases at J; junction bases unmatched: 4. The length of the CDR3 is 13 residues. Germline V CDR1 and CDR2: SGDLS, YYNGEE. The CDR3: CASSPGRGYEQYF. CDR3 nucleotide sequence: TGTGCCAGCAGCCCGGGGAGGGGCTACGAGCAGTACTTC.

The V gene is TRBV20-1, the J gene TRBJ2-3, with D uncertain. CDR1 and CDR2 (germline): DFQATT, SNEGSKA (reference sequence). The CDR3 runs to 11 residues. The ends were cut back, 1 base at V and 10 bases at J, with 9 bases in the middle. CDR3 coding DNA: TGCAGTGCTAGAGCAGTGCCCGCGCAGTATTTT. Its translation is CSARAVPAQYF.